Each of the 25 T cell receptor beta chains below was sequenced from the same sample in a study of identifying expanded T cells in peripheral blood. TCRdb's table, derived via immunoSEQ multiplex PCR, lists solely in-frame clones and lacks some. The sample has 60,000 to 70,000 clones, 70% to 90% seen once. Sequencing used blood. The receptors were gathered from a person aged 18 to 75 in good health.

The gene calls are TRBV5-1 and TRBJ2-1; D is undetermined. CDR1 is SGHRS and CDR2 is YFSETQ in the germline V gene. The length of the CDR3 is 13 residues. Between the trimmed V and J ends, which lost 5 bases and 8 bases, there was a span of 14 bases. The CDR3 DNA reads TGCGCCAGCAGTCCAGGATTAAGGGATGAGCAGTTCTTC. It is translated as CASSPGLRDEQFF.

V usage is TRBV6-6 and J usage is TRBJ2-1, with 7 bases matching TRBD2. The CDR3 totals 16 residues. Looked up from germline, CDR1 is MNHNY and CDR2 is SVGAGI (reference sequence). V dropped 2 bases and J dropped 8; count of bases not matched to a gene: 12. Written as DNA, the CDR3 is TGTGCCAGCAGTTACCCCCCCGGGAGGTTAACCGATGAGCAGTTCTTC. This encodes CASSYPPGRLTDEQFF.

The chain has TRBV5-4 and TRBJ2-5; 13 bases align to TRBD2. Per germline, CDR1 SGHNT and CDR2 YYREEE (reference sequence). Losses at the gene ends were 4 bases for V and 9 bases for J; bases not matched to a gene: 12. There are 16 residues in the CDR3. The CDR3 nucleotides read TGTGCCAGCAGCCCCAGGACTAGCGGGAGTTATGGGCCCCAGTACTTC. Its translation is CASSPRTSGSYGPQYF.

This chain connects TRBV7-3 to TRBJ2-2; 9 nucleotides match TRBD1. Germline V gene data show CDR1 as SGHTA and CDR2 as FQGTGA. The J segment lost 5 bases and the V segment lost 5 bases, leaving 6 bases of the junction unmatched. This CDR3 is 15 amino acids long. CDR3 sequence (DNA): TGTGCCAGCAGCCGGGACAGGGCTACGACCGGGGAGCTGTTTTTT. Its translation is CASSRDRATTGELFF. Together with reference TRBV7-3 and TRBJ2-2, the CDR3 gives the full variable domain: GAGVSQTPSNKVTEKGKYVELRCDPISGHTALYWYRQSLGQGPEFLIYFQGTGAADDSGLPNDRFFAVRPEGSVSTLKIQRTERGDSAVYLCASSRDRATTGELFFGEGSRLTVL.

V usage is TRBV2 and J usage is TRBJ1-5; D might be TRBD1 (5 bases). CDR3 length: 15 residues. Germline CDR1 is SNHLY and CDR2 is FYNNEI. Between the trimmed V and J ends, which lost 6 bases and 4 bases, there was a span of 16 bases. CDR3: CASSFAGTVNQPQHF. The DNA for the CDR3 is TGTGCCAGCAGCTTCGCCGGGACGGTAAATCAGCCCCAGCATTTT.

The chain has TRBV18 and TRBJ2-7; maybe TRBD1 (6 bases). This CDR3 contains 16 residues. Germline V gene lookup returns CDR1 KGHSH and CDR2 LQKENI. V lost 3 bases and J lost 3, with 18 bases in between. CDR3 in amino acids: CASSPTTGHSSYEQYF. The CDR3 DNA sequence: TGTGCCAGCTCACCTACTACGGGACATAGTAGCTACGAGCAGTACTTC.

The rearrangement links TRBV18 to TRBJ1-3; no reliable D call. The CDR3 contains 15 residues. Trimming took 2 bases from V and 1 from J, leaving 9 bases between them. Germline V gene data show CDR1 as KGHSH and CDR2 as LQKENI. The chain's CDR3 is CASSPTSFSGNTIYF. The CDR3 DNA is TGTGCCAGCTCACCAACGAGTTTTTCTGGAAACACCATATATTTT.

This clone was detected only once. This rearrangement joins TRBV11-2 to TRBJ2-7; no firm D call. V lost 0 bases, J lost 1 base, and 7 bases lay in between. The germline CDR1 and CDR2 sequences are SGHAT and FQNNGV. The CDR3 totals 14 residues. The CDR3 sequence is CASSLDRQSYEQYF. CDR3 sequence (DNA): TGTGCCAGCAGCTTAGATCGGCAGTCCTACGAGCAGTACTTC.

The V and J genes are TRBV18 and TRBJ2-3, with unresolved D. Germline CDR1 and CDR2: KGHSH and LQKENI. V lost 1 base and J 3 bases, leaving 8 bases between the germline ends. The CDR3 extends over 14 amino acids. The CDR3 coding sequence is TGTGCCAGCTCACCACGGGGTGAAACAGATACGCAGTATTTT. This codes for CASSPRGETDTQYF.

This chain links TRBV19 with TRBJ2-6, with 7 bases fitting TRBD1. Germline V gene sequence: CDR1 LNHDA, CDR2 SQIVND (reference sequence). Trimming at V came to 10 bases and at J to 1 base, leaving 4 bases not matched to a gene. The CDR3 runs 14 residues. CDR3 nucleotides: TGTGCCACCAGGGACAGTTCTGGGGCCAACGTCCTGACTTTC. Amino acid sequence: CATRDSSGANVLTF.

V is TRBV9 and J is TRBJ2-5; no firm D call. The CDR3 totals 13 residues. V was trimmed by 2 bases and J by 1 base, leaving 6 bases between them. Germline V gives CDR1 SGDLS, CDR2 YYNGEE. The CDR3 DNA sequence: TGTGCCAGCAGCGTCTCCAGCCAAGAGACCCAGTACTTC. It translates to CASSVSSQETQYF.

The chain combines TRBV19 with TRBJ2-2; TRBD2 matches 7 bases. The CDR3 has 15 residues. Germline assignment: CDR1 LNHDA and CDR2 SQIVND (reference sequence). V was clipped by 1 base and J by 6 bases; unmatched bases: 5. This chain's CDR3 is CASSIGGRGSGELFF. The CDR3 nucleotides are TGTGCCAGTAGTATAGGGGGGAGGGGCTCCGGGGAGCTGTTTTTT.

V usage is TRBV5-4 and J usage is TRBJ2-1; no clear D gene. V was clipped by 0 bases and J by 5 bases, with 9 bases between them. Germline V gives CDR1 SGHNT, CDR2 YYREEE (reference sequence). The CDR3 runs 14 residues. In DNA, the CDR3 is TGTGCCAGCAGCTTGGGCCCAAGCAACAATGAGCAGTTCTTC. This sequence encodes CASSLGPSNNEQFF.

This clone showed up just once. CDR3 DNA: TGTGCCAGCTACACTAGCGGGAGAACCGGGGAGCTGTTTTTT. This sequence encodes CASYTSGRTGELFF. The chain links TRBV2 to TRBJ2-2; 11 nucleotides line up with TRBD2. The CDR3 consists of 14 residues. CDR1 and CDR2 from the germline V gene are SNHLY and FYNNEI. The junction had 4 bases not matched to a gene; V was cut back by 8 bases and J by 5 bases.

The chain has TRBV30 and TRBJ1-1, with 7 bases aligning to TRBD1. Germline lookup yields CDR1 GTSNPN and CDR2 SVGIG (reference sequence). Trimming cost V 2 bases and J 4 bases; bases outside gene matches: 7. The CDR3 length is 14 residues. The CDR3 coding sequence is TGTGCCTGGAGTACAGGGGTTGGCCTCACTGAAGCTTTCTTT. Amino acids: CAWSTGVGLTEAFF.

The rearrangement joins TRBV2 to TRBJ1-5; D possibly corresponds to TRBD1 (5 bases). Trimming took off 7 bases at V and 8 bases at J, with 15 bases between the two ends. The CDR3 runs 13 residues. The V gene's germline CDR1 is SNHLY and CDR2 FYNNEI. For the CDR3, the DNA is TGTGCCAGCAAGGGGTCAGGGAAGGAGCCCCAGCATTTT. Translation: CASKGSGKEPQHF.

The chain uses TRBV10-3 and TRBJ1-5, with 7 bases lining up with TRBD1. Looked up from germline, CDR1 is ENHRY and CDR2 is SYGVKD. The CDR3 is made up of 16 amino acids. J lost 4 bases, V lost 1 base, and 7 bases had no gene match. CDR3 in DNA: TGTGCCATCAGTGAGTGGGGGACAGAGCCAAATCAGCCCCAGCATTTT. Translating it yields CAISEWGTEPNQPQHF.

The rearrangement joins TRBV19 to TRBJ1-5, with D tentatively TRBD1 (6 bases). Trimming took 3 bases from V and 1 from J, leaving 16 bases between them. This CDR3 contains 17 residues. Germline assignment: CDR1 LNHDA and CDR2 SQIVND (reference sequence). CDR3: CASSIQDRTMSNQPQHF. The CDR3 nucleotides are TGTGCCAGTAGTATTCAGGACAGAACTATGAGCAATCAGCCCCAGCATTTT.

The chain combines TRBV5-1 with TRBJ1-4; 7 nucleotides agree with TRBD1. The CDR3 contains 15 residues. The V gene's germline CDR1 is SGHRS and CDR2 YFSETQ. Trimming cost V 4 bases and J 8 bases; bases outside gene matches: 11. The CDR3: CASSIKSGGNEKLFF. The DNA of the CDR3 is TGCGCCAGCAGCATCAAATCAGGGGGAAACGAAAAACTGTTTTTT. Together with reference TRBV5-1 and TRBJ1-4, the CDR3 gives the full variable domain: KAGVTQTPRYLIKTRGQQVTLSCSPISGHRSVSWYQQTPGQGLQFLFEYFSETQRNKGNFPGRFSGRQFSNSRSEMNVSTLELGDSALYLCASSIKSGGNEKLFFGSGTQLSVL.

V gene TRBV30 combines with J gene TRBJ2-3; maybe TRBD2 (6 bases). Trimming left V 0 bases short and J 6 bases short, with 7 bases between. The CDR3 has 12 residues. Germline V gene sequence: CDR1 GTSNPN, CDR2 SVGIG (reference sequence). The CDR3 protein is CAWSVGRDTQYF. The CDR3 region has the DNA TGTGCCTGGAGTGTGGGGAGGGATACGCAGTATTTT.

CDR3 protein: CASSRLAGVYEQYF. The CDR3 DNA reads TGTGCCAGCAGTAGGCTAGCGGGAGTGTACGAGCAGTACTTC. This chain uses TRBV28 with TRBJ2-7; 10 nucleotides match TRBD2. Trimming cost V 5 bases and J 4 bases; bases outside gene matches: 5. This CDR3 contains 14 residues. Germline loops: CDR1 MDHEN, CDR2 SYDVKM.

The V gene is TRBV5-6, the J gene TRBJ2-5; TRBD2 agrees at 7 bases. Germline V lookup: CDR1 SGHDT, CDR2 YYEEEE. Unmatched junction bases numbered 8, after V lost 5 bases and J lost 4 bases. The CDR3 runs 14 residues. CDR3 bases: TGTGCCAGCAGTAACTGGGGGGGTGGAGAGACCCAGTACTTC. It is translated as CASSNWGGGETQYF.

The CDR3 sequence is CASTSRDREQYF. CDR3 in DNA: TGTGCCAGCACCTCGAGGGATCGCGAGCAGTACTTC. The chain combines TRBV7-2 with TRBJ2-7, with a weak D call TRBD2 (5 bases). V lost 7 bases to trimming and J lost 6 bases, with 13 bases between them. This CDR3 has 12 residues. Germline CDR1 is SGHTA and CDR2 is FQGNSA.

This CDR3 is CASSLEGAFRTGNTEAFF. The CDR3 DNA follows: TGCGCCAGCAGCTTGGAGGGCGCGTTTAGGACGGGGAACACTGAAGCTTTCTTT. The rearrangement joins TRBV5-1 to TRBJ1-1; no clear D gene. Germline V CDR1 and CDR2: SGHRS, YFSETQ. Trimming took off 0 bases at V and 1 base at J, with 19 bases between the two ends. The CDR3 runs 18 residues.

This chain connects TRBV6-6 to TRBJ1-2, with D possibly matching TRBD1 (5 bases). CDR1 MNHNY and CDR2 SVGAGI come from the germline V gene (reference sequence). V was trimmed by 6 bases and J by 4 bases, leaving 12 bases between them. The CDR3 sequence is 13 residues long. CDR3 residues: CASRRRDGYGYTF. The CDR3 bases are TGTGCCAGCAGGCGCCGGGACGGCTATGGCTACACCTTC.